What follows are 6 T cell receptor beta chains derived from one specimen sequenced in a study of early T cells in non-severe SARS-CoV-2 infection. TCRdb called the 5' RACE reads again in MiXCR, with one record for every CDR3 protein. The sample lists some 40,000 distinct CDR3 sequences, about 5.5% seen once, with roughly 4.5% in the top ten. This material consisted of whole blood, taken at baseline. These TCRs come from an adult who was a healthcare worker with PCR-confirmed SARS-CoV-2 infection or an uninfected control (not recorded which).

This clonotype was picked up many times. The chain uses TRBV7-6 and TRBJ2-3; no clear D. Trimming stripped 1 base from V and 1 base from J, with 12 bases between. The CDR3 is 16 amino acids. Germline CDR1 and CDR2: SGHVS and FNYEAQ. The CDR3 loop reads CASSLGARAGTDTQYF. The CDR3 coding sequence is TGTGCCAGCAGCTTAGGAGCAAGGGCCGGCACAGATACGCAGTATTTT.

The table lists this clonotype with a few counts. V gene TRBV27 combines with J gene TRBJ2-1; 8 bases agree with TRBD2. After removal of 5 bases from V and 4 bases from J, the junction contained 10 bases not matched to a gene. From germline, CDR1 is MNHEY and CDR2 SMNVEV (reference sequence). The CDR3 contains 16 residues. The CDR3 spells CASSRGGASRYNEQFF. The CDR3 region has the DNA TGTGCCAGCAGTCGGGGGGGCGCGTCGCGTTACAATGAGCAGTTCTTC.

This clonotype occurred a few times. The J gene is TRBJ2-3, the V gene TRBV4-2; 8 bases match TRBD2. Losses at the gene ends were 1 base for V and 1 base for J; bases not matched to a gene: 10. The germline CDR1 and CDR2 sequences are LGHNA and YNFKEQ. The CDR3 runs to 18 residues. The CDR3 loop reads CASSQALVTSAGTDTQYF. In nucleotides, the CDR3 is TGTGCCAGCAGCCAAGCCCTAGTGACTAGCGCGGGCACAGATACGCAGTATTTT.

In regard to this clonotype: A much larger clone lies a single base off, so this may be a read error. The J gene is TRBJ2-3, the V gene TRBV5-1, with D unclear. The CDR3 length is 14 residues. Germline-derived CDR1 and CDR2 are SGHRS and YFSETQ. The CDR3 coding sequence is TGCGCCAGCAGCTTGGGGCAGATCACAGATACGCTGTATTTT. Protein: CASSLGQITDTLYF.

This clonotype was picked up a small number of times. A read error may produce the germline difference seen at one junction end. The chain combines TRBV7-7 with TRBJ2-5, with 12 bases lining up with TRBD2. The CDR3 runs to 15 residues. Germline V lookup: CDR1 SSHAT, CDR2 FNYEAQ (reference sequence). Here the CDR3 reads CASSLGLAGTETQYF. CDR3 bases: TGTGCTAGCAGCCTCGGACTAGCGGGGACAGAGACCCAGTACTTC.

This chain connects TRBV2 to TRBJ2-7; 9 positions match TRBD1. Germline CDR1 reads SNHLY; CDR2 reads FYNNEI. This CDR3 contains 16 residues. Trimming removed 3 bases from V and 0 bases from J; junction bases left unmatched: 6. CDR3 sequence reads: CASSEYGTGFSYEQYF. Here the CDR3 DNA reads TGTGCCAGCAGTGAGTACGGGACAGGGTTCTCCTACGAGCAGTACTTC.